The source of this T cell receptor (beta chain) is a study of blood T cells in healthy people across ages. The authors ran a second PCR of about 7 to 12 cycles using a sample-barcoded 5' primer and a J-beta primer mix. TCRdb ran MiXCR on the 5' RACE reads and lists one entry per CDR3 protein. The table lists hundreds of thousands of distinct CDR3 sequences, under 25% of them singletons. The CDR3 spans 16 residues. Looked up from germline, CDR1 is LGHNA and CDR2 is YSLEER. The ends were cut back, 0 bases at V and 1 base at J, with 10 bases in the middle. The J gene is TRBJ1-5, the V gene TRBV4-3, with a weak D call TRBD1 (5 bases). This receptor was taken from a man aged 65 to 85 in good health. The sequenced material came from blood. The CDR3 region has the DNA TGCGCCAGCAGCCAAGATAGGGGAATCAGCAATCAGCCCCAGCATTTT. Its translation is CASSQDRGISNQPQHF.